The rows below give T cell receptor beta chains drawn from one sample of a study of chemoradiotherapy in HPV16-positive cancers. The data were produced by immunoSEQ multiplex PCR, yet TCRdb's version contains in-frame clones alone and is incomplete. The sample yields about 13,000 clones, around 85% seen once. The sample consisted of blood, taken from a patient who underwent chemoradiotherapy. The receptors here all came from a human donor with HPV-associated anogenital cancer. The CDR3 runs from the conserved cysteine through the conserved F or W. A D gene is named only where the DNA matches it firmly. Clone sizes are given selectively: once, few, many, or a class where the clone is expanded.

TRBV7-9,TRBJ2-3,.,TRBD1,TGTGCCAGCAGCTTACAGGGGGCTGGGGGCACAGATACGCAGTATTTT,CASSLQGAGGTDTQYF
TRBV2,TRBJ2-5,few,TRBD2,TGTGCCAGCTCACGGGGAGGGACTAGCGTTTCGGAGACCCAGTACTTC,CASSRGGTSVSETQYF
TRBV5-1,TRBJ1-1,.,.,TGCGCCAGCAGCTTGATAAGGGGCGCGGCCACTGAAGCTTTCTTT,CASSLIRGAATEAFF
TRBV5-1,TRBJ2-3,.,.,TGCGCCAGCAGACCTCATACAGGGGATACGCAGTATTTT,CASRPHTGDTQYF
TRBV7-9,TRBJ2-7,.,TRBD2,TGTGCCAGCAGCTTAGCCGGGACTAGCGGGTCCCACGAGCAGTACTTC,CASSLAGTSGSHEQYF
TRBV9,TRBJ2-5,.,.,TGTGCCAGCAGCGTAGGAAGGGGGCAAGAGACCCAGTACTTC,CASSVGRGQETQYF
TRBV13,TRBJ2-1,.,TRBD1,TGTGCCAGCAGCCTACGGACAGGGGGCGGGACAGCCGGGTTCTTC,CASSLRTGGGTAGFF
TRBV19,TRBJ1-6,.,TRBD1,TGTGCCAGTAGTCCGCCGGGACAGATGGATTCACCCCTCCACTTT,CASSPPGQMDSPLHF
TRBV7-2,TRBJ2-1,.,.,TGTGCCAGCAGCTTAGGTGGGGAACCCTACAATGAGCAGTTCTTC,CASSLGGEPYNEQFF
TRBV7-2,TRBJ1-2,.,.,TGTGCCAGCAGCTTAGATGCGGTCGGCAGAACCTATGGCTACACCTTC,CASSLDAVGRTYGYTF
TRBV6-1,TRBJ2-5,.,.,TGTGCCAGCAGCCCGGGACAAGAGACCCAGTACTTC,CASSPGQETQYF
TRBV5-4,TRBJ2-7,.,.,TGTGCCAGCAGCTTGGATGGCTACGAGCAGTACTTC,CASSLDGYEQYF
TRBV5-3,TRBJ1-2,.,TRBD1,TGTGCCAGAAGCGCATTGCGAGGGACAGGGAAATCGGCGAAGGGCTACACCTTC,CARSALRGTGKSAKGYTF
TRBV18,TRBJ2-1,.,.,TGTGCCAGCTCACATGACGGTGAGCAGTTCTTC,CASSHDGEQFF
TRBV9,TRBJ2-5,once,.,TGTGCCAGCAGCGTCACCTCGGTAGGAGAGACCCAGTACTTC,CASSVTSVGETQYF
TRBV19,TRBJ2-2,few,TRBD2,TGTGCCAGTAGTGCTAGTAGCGGGTTCACCGGGGAGCTGTTTTTT,CASSASSGFTGELFF
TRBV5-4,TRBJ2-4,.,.,TGTGCCAGCAGCTTAGCCCAGGCCCCAAACATTCAGTACTTC,CASSLAQAPNIQYF
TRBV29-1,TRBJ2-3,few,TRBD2,TGCAGCGTTGAACTAGCGGGGGAAACAGATACGCAGTATTTT,CSVELAGETDTQYF
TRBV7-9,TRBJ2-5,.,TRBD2,TGTGCCAGCAGTTTAGGGGCGGGGGGGCCGGAGACCCAGTACTTC,CASSLGAGGPETQYF
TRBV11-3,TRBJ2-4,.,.,TGTGCCACAGCGGAGACTCTAGCCAAAAACATTCAGTACTTC,CATAETLAKNIQYF
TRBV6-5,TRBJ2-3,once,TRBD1,TGTGCCAGCCACCGAGGACAGGGGGTTACAGATACGCAGTATTTT,CASHRGQGVTDTQYF
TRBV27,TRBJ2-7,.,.,TGTGCCAGCAGGTACGGGCGGCAGGCTGGAGAGCAGTACTTC,CASRYGRQAGEQYF
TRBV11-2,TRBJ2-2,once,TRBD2,TGTGCCAGCAGCTTGACTAGCGGGGTGTACACCGGGGAGCTGTTTTTT,CASSLTSGVYTGELFF
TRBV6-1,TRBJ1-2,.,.,TGTGCCAGCAGTGACTGGGGTCTTGACTATGGCTACACCTTC,CASSDWGLDYGYTF
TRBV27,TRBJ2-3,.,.,TGTGCCAGCAGTCCTCGGACAGGGAGGGTAACAGATACGCAGTATTTT,CASSPRTGRVTDTQYF
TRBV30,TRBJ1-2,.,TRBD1,TGTGCCTTACTTCGAGGGGACAGGTCTTACTATGGCTACACCTTC,CALLRGDRSYYGYTF
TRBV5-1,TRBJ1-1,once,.,TGCGCCAGCAGCTTGGAAACAATGGGGAACACTGAAGCTTTCTTT,CASSLETMGNTEAFF
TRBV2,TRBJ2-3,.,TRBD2,TGTGCCAGCAGCGTCGCTATAGCGGGGGGGCAGGGAGATACGCAGTATTTT,CASSVAIAGGQGDTQYF
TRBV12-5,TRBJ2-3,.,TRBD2,TGTGCTAGTGCGGGGGCGGGAGGCACGGATACGCAGTATTTT,CASAGAGGTDTQYF
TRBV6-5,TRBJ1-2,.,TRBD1,TGTGCCAGCGGGACAGGGAGAGGTGTTACGCGTGGCTACACCTTC,CASGTGRGVTRGYTF
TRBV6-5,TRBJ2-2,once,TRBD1,TGTGCCAGCAGTTACCAGGGGGCCACCGGGGAGCTGTTTTTT,CASSYQGATGELFF
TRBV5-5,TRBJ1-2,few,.,TGTGCCAGCAGCTTGCAGGGGAACTATGGCTACACCTTC,CASSLQGNYGYTF